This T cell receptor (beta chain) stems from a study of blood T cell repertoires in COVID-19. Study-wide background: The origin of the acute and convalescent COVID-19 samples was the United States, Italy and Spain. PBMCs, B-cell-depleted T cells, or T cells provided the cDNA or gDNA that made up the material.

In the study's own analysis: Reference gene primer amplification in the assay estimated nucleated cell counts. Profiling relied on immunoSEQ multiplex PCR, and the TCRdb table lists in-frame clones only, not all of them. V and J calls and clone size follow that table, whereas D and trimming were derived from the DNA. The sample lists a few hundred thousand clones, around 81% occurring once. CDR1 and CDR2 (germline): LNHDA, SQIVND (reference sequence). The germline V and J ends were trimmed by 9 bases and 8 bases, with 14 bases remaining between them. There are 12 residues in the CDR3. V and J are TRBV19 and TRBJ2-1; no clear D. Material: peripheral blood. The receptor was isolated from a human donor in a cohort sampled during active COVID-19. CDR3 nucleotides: TGTGCCAGCTCACCTCCAAGCCATGAGCAGTTCTTC. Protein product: CASSPPSHEQFF.